These T cell receptor beta chains were read from a single sample in a study of cytomegalovirus exposure and HLA in healthy donors. The method was immunoSEQ multiplex PCR; TCRdb's version includes in-frame clones alone and lacks a portion of them. The data hold some 150,000 clones, with about three quarters observed a single time. The sequencing sample was made of PBMCs. The receptors were sampled from a woman aged 25 to 39 in good health and CMV-seronegative. CDR3s include the opening cysteine and the closing phenylalanine or tryptophan. The D gene is left open where the match is weak. Part of the rows lack a size; the others show once, few, many or a class for expanded clones.

J,V,size,D,CDR3,DNA
TRBJ1-5,TRBV13,NA,NA,CASSLGAGAGNQPQHF,TGTGCCAGCAGCTTAGGAGCAGGGGCAGGCAATCAGCCCCAGCATTTT
TRBJ1-5,TRBV2,few,TRBD1,CASSETGARGGNQPQHF,TGTGCCAGCAGTGAGACAGGGGCACGAGGGGGCAATCAGCCCCAGCATTTT
TRBJ1-4,TRBV5-1,NA,NA,CASSLLLSNEKLFF,TGCGCCAGCAGCTTGTTGTTGAGTAATGAAAAACTGTTTTTT
TRBJ2-1,TRBV19,once,NA,CASSTPRGRGSYNEQFF,TGTGCCAGTAGTACCCCAAGGGGTCGGGGGTCCTACAATGAGCAGTTCTTC
TRBJ2-5,TRBV5-1,once,TRBD2,CASSLQLAGGETQYF,TGCGCCAGCAGCTTGCAACTAGCGGGGGGGGAGACCCAGTACTTC
TRBJ1-2,TRBV5-1,few,NA,CASSFDRDNYGYTF,TGCGCCAGCAGCTTCGACAGAGATAACTATGGCTACACCTTC
TRBJ1-1,TRBV28,NA,TRBD1,CASKKTGGSTEAFF,TGTGCCAGCAAAAAAACAGGGGGCAGCACTGAAGCTTTCTTT
TRBJ1-1,TRBV2,few,NA,CADRKNTEAFF,TGTGCCGACAGAAAGAACACTGAAGCTTTCTTT
TRBJ2-3,TRBV7-2,NA,NA,CASSSPQGRTDTQYF,TGTGCCAGCAGCTCGCCTCAGGGGCGCACAGATACGCAGTATTTT
TRBJ1-2,TRBV4-1,NA,NA,CASSQALRNNYGYTF,TGCGCCAGCAGCCAAGCTCTGAGAAACAACTATGGCTACACCTTC
TRBJ1-2,TRBV5-1,NA,TRBD1,CASRTGRDYGYTF,TGCGCCAGCAGGACAGGGAGAGACTATGGCTACACCTTC
TRBJ1-1,TRBV11-2,NA,NA,CASGSPTEAFF,TGTGCCAGCGGCAGTCCTACTGAAGCTTTCTTT
TRBJ2-7,TRBV7-8,NA,NA,CASSYSLGIYEQYF,TGTGCCAGCAGCTACAGCCTGGGCATCTACGAGCAGTACTTC
TRBJ1-6,TRBV18,NA,NA,CASSPDRFNSPLHF,TGTGCCAGCTCACCTGACAGGTTTAATTCACCCCTCCACTTT
TRBJ2-3,TRBV9,NA,NA,CASSVGSTASTDTQYF,TGTGCCAGCAGCGTAGGCTCGACAGCTAGCACAGATACGCAGTATTTT
TRBJ2-1,TRBV7-7,NA,NA,CASSFRPPTVSYNEQFF,TGTGCCAGCAGCTTCCGGCCCCCGACAGTGTCCTACAATGAGCAGTTCTTC
TRBJ1-4,TRBV6-5,NA,NA,CASSYGGSLNEKLFF,TGTGCCAGCAGTTATGGAGGCAGCTTGAATGAAAAACTGTTTTTT
TRBJ2-1,TRBV29-1,NA,NA,CSPARDNEQFF,TGCAGCCCCGCGAGGGACAATGAGCAGTTCTTC
TRBJ1-2,TRBV7-8,NA,NA,CASSLGLRGGYTF,TGTGCCAGCAGCTTAGGGTTGCGGGGAGGCTACACCTTC
TRBJ2-4,TRBV7-2,NA,NA,CASSRGGRQNIQYF,TGTGCCAGCAGCAGGGGGGGAAGACAAAACATTCAGTACTTC
TRBJ1-4,TRBV6-6,NA,NA,CASRLRQTKLFF,TGTGCCAGCAGACTTCGACAGACAAAACTGTTTTTT
TRBJ2-5,TRBV5-1,NA,NA,CASSLGGTGVLGETQYF,TGCGCCAGCAGCCTGGGGGGAACAGGGGTACTGGGGGAGACCCAGTACTTC
TRBJ1-1,TRBV6-5,NA,NA,CASSYGTIPEAFF,TGTGCCAGCAGTTACGGGACAATACCTGAAGCTTTCTTT
TRBJ2-3,TRBV10-3,NA,NA,CAISADTYTDTQYF,TGTGCCATCAGTGCGGACACCTACACAGATACGCAGTATTTT
TRBJ2-3,TRBV5-4,NA,TRBD1,CASSERDRGTTQYF,TGTGCCAGCAGCGAACGGGACAGGGGGACTACGCAGTATTTT
TRBJ2-1,TRBV7-9,NA,NA,CASSLGPSSSYNEQFF,TGTGCCAGCAGCTTAGGGCCTAGCAGTTCCTACAATGAGCAGTTCTTC
TRBJ1-2,TRBV27,once,TRBD1,CASSLARLDRGHYGYTF,TGTGCCAGCAGTTTAGCCAGACTAGACAGGGGACACTATGGCTACACCTTC
TRBJ1-2,TRBV20-1,NA,NA,CSASDTGYTF,TGCAGTGCTTCGGACACTGGCTACACCTTC
TRBJ1-3,TRBV7-2,NA,NA,CASSPPGLAGGNTIYF,TGTGCCAGCAGCCCCCCAGGCCTGGCGGGGGGAAACACCATATATTTT
TRBJ2-3,TRBV9,NA,TRBD2,CASSLNRLAGNTDTQYF,TGTGCCAGCAGCCTAAATCGACTAGCGGGGAACACAGATACGCAGTATTTT
TRBJ1-3,TRBV2,NA,NA,CASSGLEVMGSGNTIYF,TGTGCCAGCAGTGGTCTAGAGGTCATGGGCTCTGGAAACACCATATATTTT